This T cell receptor beta chain appears in the sequencing data of a study of blood T cell repertoires in COVID-19. About the study: Acute and convalescent COVID-19 specimens originated in the United States, Italy and Spain. In each case, the material was cDNA or gDNA derived from T cells, B-cell-depleted T cells, or PBMCs.

Losses at the gene ends were 3 bases for V and 5 bases for J; bases not matched to a gene: 7. The germline V gene has CDR1 KGHSH and CDR2 LQKENI. This CDR3 spans 14 amino acids. Clones were sequenced by immunoSEQ multiplex PCR, and TCRdb holds only the in-frame ones, with some missing. The data hold a few hundred thousand clones, with around 87% observed a single time. The receptor was derived from a man in his 60s who had recovered from COVID-19. The chain joins TRBV18 to TRBJ2-7; 7 bases are a match to TRBD1. The sample comprised peripheral blood. The CDR3 here is CASSPIQGRNEQYF. CDR3 coding DNA: TGTGCCAGCTCACCGATACAGGGGCGAAACGAGCAGTACTTC.